A selection of T cell receptor beta chains follows, all from one sample in a study of T cells after yellow fever vaccination. MiXCR, run by TCRdb on the 5' RACE reads, gives a single entry per CDR3 protein. The table includes about 350,000 distinct CDR3 sequences, around a tenth detected once. The material sequenced was PBMCs, taken on the day of the first yellow fever vaccination. The receptors here all came from a man aged 18 to 29 who received the YFV17D yellow fever vaccine. Both conserved end residues are part of each CDR3. D genes are given only for firm matches. The size entry is marked missing in some rows and otherwise reads once, few, many or a size class.

j_call	d_call	clone_size	v_call	cdr3_nt	cdr3_aa
TRBJ2-2	NA	few	TRBV5-1	TGCGCCAGCAGCTTGGCCTCATTATTTACCGGGGAGCTGTTTTTT	CASSLASLFTGELFF
TRBJ2-2	NA	NA	TRBV20-1	TGCAGTGCTAGAGATCGGCAGTCCACCGGGGAGCTGTTTTTT	CSARDRQSTGELFF
TRBJ2-5	NA	NA	TRBV4-1	TGCGCCAGCAGCCAATTCTGGTACTCCTCGAACCAAGAGACCCAGTACTTC	CASSQFWYSSNQETQYF
TRBJ2-3	NA	few	TRBV7-2	TGTGCCAGCAGCCACACTTACGCAGATACGCAGTATTTT	CASSHTYADTQYF
TRBJ2-5	NA	NA	TRBV11-2	TGTGCCAGCAGCGCCCAAACTATGGGGGAGACCCAGTACTTC	CASSAQTMGETQYF
TRBJ1-2	NA	NA	TRBV28	TGTGCCAGCAGTTTATTCGGAGGGGACGGCTACACCTTC	CASSLFGGDGYTF
TRBJ2-7	TRBD1	many	TRBV6-5	TGTGCCAGCAGTTACTCGGGGCCCCAGGGGGTTTACCACGAGCAGTACTTC	CASSYSGPQGVYHEQYF
TRBJ2-1	TRBD2	NA	TRBV12-3/TRBV12-4	TGTGCCAGCAGTTTCCCCCTAGCGGGGGGGCTTGAGCAGTTCTTC	CASSFPLAGGLEQFF
TRBJ2-5	NA	many	TRBV5-1	TGCGCCAGCAGCTTGCTGGCAGGGGACGAGACCCAGTACTTC	CASSLLAGDETQYF
TRBJ1-2	NA	few	TRBV27	TGTGCCAGTGGGACGCTTAACAGGGTCTATGGCTACACCTTC	CASGTLNRVYGYTF
TRBJ1-5	NA	few	TRBV6-2/TRBV6-3	TGTGCCAGCAGTTACGAGGGAGGGAGCAATCAGCCCCAGCATTTT	CASSYEGGSNQPQHF
TRBJ2-3	NA	few	TRBV7-2	TGTGCCAGCAGGGGCCCTGGCACGCAGTATTTT	CASRGPGTQYF
TRBJ1-1	NA	many	TRBV20-1	TGCAGTGGGTTACGGATGAACACTGAAGCTTTCTTT	CSGLRMNTEAFF
TRBJ2-3	NA	few	TRBV10-2	TGCGCCAGCAGGAGGAGGGGATACACAGATACGCAGTATTTT	CASRRRGYTDTQYF
TRBJ2-7	TRBD1	many	TRBV5-1	TGCGCCAGCACAGACAGGGGTGCCTACGAGCAGTACTTC	CASTDRGAYEQYF
TRBJ1-2	NA	few	TRBV9	TGTGCCAGCAGCCTCACGGGGGGCCAGGACTATGGCTACACCTTC	CASSLTGGQDYGYTF
TRBJ1-2	NA	NA	TRBV7-9	TGTGCCAGCAGCTTAAACACAGGGAATGGCTACACCTTC	CASSLNTGNGYTF
TRBJ2-1	TRBD2	NA	TRBV3-1	TGTGCCAGCAGCCAGAAGCGGGGGGTGGGGTTCTTC	CASSQKRGVGFF
TRBJ1-3	TRBD1	few	TRBV10-3	TGTGCCATCAGTGGTCCGGACAGGGGAGGAGACACCATATATTTT	CAISGPDRGGDTIYF
TRBJ2-1	TRBD2	many	TRBV5-1	TGCGCCAGCAGCTCCGTAGCGGGGGGGAATGTAAATGAGCAGTTCTTC	CASSSVAGGNVNEQFF
TRBJ1-2	NA	few	TRBV5-1	TGCGCCAGCAGCTTGGGTGAGGGGAACTATGGCTACACCTTC	CASSLGEGNYGYTF
TRBJ2-3	NA	few	TRBV11-2	TGTGCCAGCAGCTTAGGGGCCACCCCGCAGTATTTT	CASSLGATPQYF
TRBJ1-3	NA	NA	TRBV7-2	TGTGCCAGCAGCTTAGGAGGTTACGGATCTGGAAACACCATATATTTT	CASSLGGYGSGNTIYF
TRBJ2-7	NA	NA	TRBV11-2	TGTGCCAGCAGCTGGTTGGTGTGGCCTCCATACGAGCAGTACTTC	CASSWLVWPPYEQYF
TRBJ2-1	NA	NA	TRBV11-2	TGTGCCAGCAGCTTAGTCTCCCTAGAGCAGTTCTTC	CASSLVSLEQFF
TRBJ2-2	NA	few	TRBV15	TGTGCCACCAGCAGAGATCTAGGGGATGGGGGGGAGCTGTTTTTT	CATSRDLGDGGELFF
TRBJ1-5	NA	NA	TRBV7-9	TGTGCCAGCAGCATAGAGGGGGGTAGCAATCAGCCCCAGCATTTT	CASSIEGGSNQPQHF
TRBJ1-1	NA	NA	TRBV5-1	TGCGCCAGCGGTCAGAGCCCAATGAACACTGAAGCTTTCTTT	CASGQSPMNTEAFF
TRBJ1-5	NA	NA	TRBV27	TGTGCCAGCAGTTCAGAGAATCAGCCCCAGCATTTT	CASSSENQPQHF
TRBJ2-5	NA	once	TRBV18	TGTGCCAGCTCAACTACAAGGTCGGAGACCCAGTACTTC	CASSTTRSETQYF
TRBJ2-1	NA	few	TRBV12-3/TRBV12-4	TGTGCCAGCAGTTCCCTATACTTAAATGAGCAGTTCTTC	CASSSLYLNEQFF
TRBJ1-1	NA	few	TRBV7-2	TGTGCCAGCAGCTTAGCGCGGCGGACCACTGAAGCTTTCTTT	CASSLARRTTEAFF
TRBJ1-2	NA	NA	TRBV28	TGTGCCAGCAGGGCAGGGGCCTATGGCTACACCTTC	CASRAGAYGYTF
TRBJ2-5	NA	NA	TRBV6-1	TGTGCCAGCAGATGGCAGGGGAGGGAGACCCAGTACTTC	CASRWQGRETQYF
TRBJ2-7	NA	NA	TRBV9	TGTGCCAGCAGCGAGGGGGGGGGAGGCTCCTACGAGCAGTACTTC	CASSEGGGGSYEQYF
TRBJ2-1	TRBD2	large	TRBV27	TGTGCCACCGGGACTAGAGGGGGGGGTCGGTTCTTC	CATGTRGGGRFF
TRBJ2-1	NA	many	TRBV11-2	TGTGCCAGCAGCAACACGGGTGAGCAGTTCTTC	CASSNTGEQFF
TRBJ2-2	TRBD2	NA	TRBV5-6	TGTGCCAGCAGTCTAGCGGGGGGGCTTCGGTCCGGGGAGCTGTTTTTT	CASSLAGGLRSGELFF
TRBJ1-4	NA	NA	TRBV12-3/TRBV12-4	TGTGCCAGCAGTTTCTCACGGGGGCTAGGTAATGAAAAACTGTTTTTT	CASSFSRGLGNEKLFF
TRBJ2-3	NA	NA	TRBV18	TGTGCCAGCTCACCCCGGGACATTGGAGATACTTTGTATTTT	CASSPRDIGDTLYF
TRBJ1-2	NA	NA	TRBV7-2	TGTGCCAGCAGCTTCGGGGGGCAATATGGCTACACCTTC	CASSFGGQYGYTF
TRBJ2-1	TRBD2	NA	TRBV18	TGTGCCAGCTCCCCACGGCTCGGACTAGCGGGGGAGAATGAGCAGTTCTTC	CASSPRLGLAGENEQFF